This entry lists 23 T cell receptor beta chains sequenced from one sample in a study of OX40 agonist ivuxolimab in advanced cancers. Produced via immunoSEQ multiplex PCR; TCRdb's table is partial and in-frame only. Here the sample spans tens of thousands of clones, over 80% being singletons. This specimen was CD4+ or CD8+ T cells sorted from blood, taken in a trial of the OX40 agonist ivuxolimab. The receptors here all came from an adult with an advanced solid tumor such as melanoma, head and neck, liver or kidney cancer.

The chain recombines TRBV9 with TRBJ1-1, with 8 bases lining up with TRBD1. This CDR3 region has 16 residues. The trim removed 0 bases at V and 4 bases at J, leaving 8 bases unmatched. CDR1 is SGDLS and CDR2 is YYNGEE in the germline V gene. The CDR3 nucleotides read TGTGCCAGCAGCGTAGTGGGGACAGGTGGAGGCACTGAAGCTTTCTTT. Protein sequence: CASSVVGTGGGTEAFF. The variable domain in full, with the rest retrieved from reference TRBV9 and TRBJ1-1, is DSGVTQTPKHLITATGQRVTLRCSPRSGDLSVYWYQQSLDQGLQFLIQYYNGEERAKGNILERFSAQQFPDLHSELNLSSLELGDSALYFCASSVVGTGGGTEAFFGQGTRLTVV.

This chain uses TRBV6-1 with TRBJ2-7, with 11 bases identical to TRBD2. Germline CDR1 is MNHNS and CDR2 is SASEGT. The V gene end was trimmed by 9 bases and the J gene end by 6 bases; junction bases not matched to a gene: 10. The CDR3 loop spans 14 amino acids. The CDR3 region is CASKIAGGHSEQYF. CDR3 nucleotides: TGTGCCAGTAAAATAGCGGGAGGGCATAGCGAGCAGTACTTC.

This chain links TRBV6-6 with TRBJ1-5; D is undetermined. CDR3 length equals 15 residues. The V gene's germline CDR1 is MNHNY and CDR2 SVGAGI (reference sequence). With 6 bases removed from V and 9 bases from J, the gap between germline ends came to 21 bases. The CDR3, as DNA: TGTGCCAGCAGCCCCAGTACTTCAGCAGTTAGGCCCCAGCATTTT. Protein product: CASSPSTSAVRPQHF.

The V and J genes are TRBV30 and TRBJ2-7, with 8 nucleotides matching TRBD2. The CDR3 covers 13 residues. Germline V gene sequence: CDR1 GTSNPN, CDR2 SVGIG (reference sequence). V lost 4 bases and J lost 2; bases outside the gene matches: 4. CDR3: CAWTRGGTYEQYF. CDR3 sequence (DNA): TGTGCCTGGACCCGGGGGGGGACCTACGAGCAGTACTTC.

V gene TRBV27 combines with J gene TRBJ1-4; 8 bases map to TRBD1. The CDR3 is 14 residues long. Germline CDR1 is MNHEY and CDR2 is SMNVEV (reference sequence). With V trimmed by 4 bases and J by 8 bases, 6 bases remained unmatched. In nucleotides, the CDR3 is TGTGCCAGCAGTTGGACAGGGAGTGAGGAAAAACTGTTTTTT. It yields the protein CASSWTGSEEKLFF.

The V gene is TRBV5-4, the J gene TRBJ2-7; D possibly matches TRBD1 or TRBD2 (5 bases each). The germline CDR1 and CDR2 sequences are SGHNT and YYREEE (reference sequence). Trimming stripped 4 bases from V and 7 bases from J, with 18 bases between. There are 14 residues in the CDR3. The CDR3 coding sequence is TGTGCCAGCAGCCGTGGGGAAGGGACCGGGGAGCAGTACTTC. This sequence encodes CASSRGEGTGEQYF.

This clone was picked up one time. The chain employs TRBV28 and TRBJ1-5; tentative D call: TRBD1 (6 bases). There are 14 residues in the CDR3. V dropped 7 bases and J dropped 1 base, with 11 bases sitting between them. Germline CDR1 and CDR2: MDHEN and SYDVKM. The CDR3 loop reads CASIGGGSNQPQHF. The CDR3 nucleotides read TGTGCCAGCATAGGAGGGGGGAGCAATCAGCCCCAGCATTTT.

The chain joins TRBV4-1 to TRBJ1-5; 7 nucleotides agree with TRBD1. The CDR3 runs to 15 residues. V lost 0 bases, J lost 6 bases, and 5 bases stayed unmatched. Germline V CDR1 and CDR2: MGHRA, YSYEKL. The CDR3 sequence: CASSQDVRGIQPQHF. The CDR3 DNA sequence: TGCGCCAGCAGCCAAGATGTCAGGGGGATTCAGCCCCAGCATTTT.

By frequency in the sample, this clone is medium-sized. The rearrangement joins TRBV10-3 to TRBJ1-2, with 7 bases matching TRBD1. Germline CDR1 is ENHRY and CDR2 is SYGVKD. Trimming at V came to 7 bases and at J to 4 bases, leaving 6 bases not matched to a gene. There are 13 residues in the CDR3. The CDR3 here is CAITSQGSYGYTF. The CDR3 region has the DNA TGTGCCATCACCTCACAGGGGAGCTATGGCTACACCTTC.

Of note for this clone: Within the sample, other DNA sequences also encode this same CDR3. V gene TRBV4-2 combines with J gene TRBJ2-6; D is uncertain. This CDR3 spans 14 amino acids. The germline V and J ends were trimmed by 0 bases and 1 base, with 1 base remaining between them. The V gene's germline CDR1 is LGHNA and CDR2 YNFKEQ. DNA of the CDR3: TGTGCCAGCAGCCAAGAATCTGGGGCCAACGTCCTGACTTTC. Translated: CASSQESGANVLTF.

The CDR3 coding sequence is TGTGCCAGCAGCCCGACCTTCGTTCGGGACGAATTCTCCGGGAATCAGCCCCAGCATTTT. Protein sequence: CASSPTFVRDEFSGNQPQHF. J is TRBJ1-5 and V is TRBV27; a possible D gene is TRBD1 (5 bases). Trimming shortened V by 6 bases and J by 4 bases, and 31 bases separated the two germline ends. Germline assignment: CDR1 MNHEY and CDR2 SMNVEV (reference sequence). This CDR3 region has 20 residues.

The chain is built from TRBV19 and TRBJ2-3; D ambiguous. CDR3 length equals 13 residues. V was cut by 7 bases and J by 2 bases, with 10 bases left in between. CDR1 is LNHDA and CDR2 is SQIVND in the germline V gene (reference sequence). The chain's CDR3 is CASTTSNTDTQYF. The CDR3 region has the DNA TGTGCCAGTACGACTTCGAACACAGATACGCAGTATTTT.

The rearrangement links TRBV9 to TRBJ2-3; D may match TRBD1 or TRBD2 (6 bases each). Germline assignment: CDR1 SGDLS and CDR2 YYNGEE. The V and J ends lost 6 bases and 2 bases respectively, with 16 bases between them. CDR3 length equals 15 residues. CDR3 nucleotides: TGTGCCAGCACCTCGAGGGGGGATTACACAGATACGCAGTATTTT. Translation gives CASTSRGDYTDTQYF.

The chain uses TRBV28 and TRBJ2-3, with D perhaps TRBD1 (5 bases). The CDR3 has 15 amino acids. From germline, CDR1 is MDHEN and CDR2 SYDVKM. The ends were cut back, 7 bases at V and 2 bases at J, with 16 bases in the middle. This CDR3 is CASTSGGADTDTQYF. CDR3 DNA sequence: TGTGCCAGCACCTCGGGTGGGGCAGACACAGATACGCAGTATTTT.

The V gene is TRBV19, the J gene TRBJ2-1; no reliable D call. Trimming stripped 3 bases from V and 10 bases from J, with 13 bases between. The CDR3 is 13 amino acids. Germline V gene sequence: CDR1 LNHDA, CDR2 SQIVND (reference sequence). In nucleotides, the CDR3 is TGTGCCAGTAGTATCGATCACCAGATAGAGCAGTTCTTC. Residues: CASSIDHQIEQFF.

The CDR3 bases are TGTGCCTGGAGTATTACCAAGACAGCTGGAAACACCATATATTTT. Encoded protein: CAWSITKTAGNTIYF. The gene calls are TRBV30 and TRBJ1-3; D may be TRBD1 (5 bases). V was cut by 2 bases and J by 2 bases, with 13 bases left in between. Germline V CDR1 and CDR2: GTSNPN, SVGIG (reference sequence). The CDR3 is 15 residues long.

The chain couples TRBV10-3 to TRBJ2-1; D tentatively reads TRBD1 or TRBD2 (5 bases each). Germline loops: CDR1 ENHRY, CDR2 SYGVKD. V was shortened by 4 bases and J by 8 bases, with 9 bases between the two germline ends. This CDR3 spans 12 amino acids. CDR3 nucleotides: TGTGCCATCAGTGGAGGGGCGGATGAGCAGTTCTTC. As protein: CAISGGADEQFF.

V is TRBV10-3 and J is TRBJ2-1; D is possibly TRBD2 (5 bases). Trimming cost V 6 bases and J 2 bases, with 8 bases left between them. In germline, CDR1 is ENHRY, CDR2 SYGVKD. The length of the CDR3 is 13 residues. CDR3 sequence (DNA): TGTGCCATCAGAGAGCGGCCCTACAATGAGCAGTTCTTC. Its protein product is CAIRERPYNEQFF.

CDR3: CASSLSAGIYYGYTF. The CDR3 nucleotides read TGTGCCAGCAGCTTGTCGGCAGGGATATACTATGGCTACACCTTC. The chain recombines TRBV5-6 with TRBJ1-2, with D tentatively TRBD1 (5 bases). The CDR3 length is 15 residues. Trimming left V 1 base short and J 3 bases short, with 13 bases between. Germline loops: CDR1 SGHDT, CDR2 YYEEEE. Complete variable domain (other parts from reference TRBV5-6 and TRBJ1-2): DAGVTQSPTHLIKTRGQQVTLRCSPKSGHDTVSWYQQALGQGPQFIFQYYEEEERQRGNFPDRFSGHQFPNYSSELNVNALLLGDSALYLCASSLSAGIYYGYTFGSGTRLTVV.

V is TRBV6-5 and J is TRBJ1-5; 9 bases fit TRBD1. Germline V lookup: CDR1 MNHEY, CDR2 SVGAGI. With V trimmed by 7 bases and J by 4 bases, 8 bases remained unmatched. The CDR3 covers 15 residues. CDR3 nucleotide sequence: TGTGCCAGCATAAAGGGGGACAGGGATAATCAGCCCCAGCATTTT. This codes for CASIKGDRDNQPQHF.

The rearrangement links TRBV25-1 to TRBJ2-5, with D unresolved. Germline V gene data show CDR1 as MGHDK and CDR2 as SYGVNS. V lost 5 bases and J lost 1, with 11 bases in between. This CDR3 region has 14 residues. The CDR3 DNA reads TGTGCCAGCAGTATCGGCGGTTCCCAAGAGACCCAGTACTTC. Residues: CASSIGGSQETQYF.

This chain links TRBV14 with TRBJ2-3, with D possibly being TRBD2 (7 bases). Germline V gene data show CDR1 as SGHDN and CDR2 as FVKESK. Between the trimmed V and J ends, which lost 4 bases and 0 bases, there was a span of 11 bases. The CDR3 runs to 15 residues. The CDR3 protein is CASSPGGDSTDTQYF. Written as DNA, the CDR3 is TGTGCCAGCAGCCCGGGGGGCGACAGCACAGATACGCAGTATTTT.

The chain carries TRBV7-2 and TRBJ2-1; D tentatively fits TRBD1 or TRBD2 (5 bases each). Germline values: CDR1 SGHTA, CDR2 FQGNSA. This CDR3 region has 16 residues. The V and J ends lost 5 bases and 2 bases respectively, with 16 bases between them. The DNA of the CDR3 is TGTGCCAGCAGCCAGCGCCCCCGGGACGCCTACAATGAGCAGTTCTTC. Translation gives CASSQRPRDAYNEQFF.